This is a list of T cell receptor beta chains from one sample in a study of T-cell memory formation after mild COVID-19. TCRdb itself ran the 5' RACE reads through MiXCR, one entry per CDR3 protein. The data contain about 430,000 distinct CDR3 sequences, 20% to 25% of them singletons. Sequences were obtained from PBMCs or a T cell subset sorted from them (not recorded which). The receptors were sampled from an adult woman who had mild COVID-19 (a few samples of this study predate the infection). Cell type and time point are not known. The conserved cysteine and the conserved F or W are not part of the CDR3 here. A D gene is named only where the DNA matches it firmly. The listing skips clone size in some rows; elsewhere it reads once, few, many or a size class.

clone size | V gene | D gene | CDR3 length | CDR3 protein
few | TRBV20-1 | TRBD1 | 11 | SAGGQGGTEAF
. | TRBV18 | TRBD2 | 15 | ASSPAGGPSSYNEQF
many | TRBV7-2 | . | 12 | ASSLVAGANVLT
few | TRBV20-1 | TRBD2 | 11 | SAPLGRVETQY
. | TRBV30 | . | 15 | AWSRRDWTAMNTEAF
few | TRBV2 | . | 12 | ASSEATQNNEQF
few | TRBV5-1 | TRBD1 | 16 | ASSPGVGAGGRNQPQH
few | TRBV12-3/TRBV12-4 | TRBD2 | 14 | ASSLSDGDYYNEQF
few | TRBV29-1 | TRBD1 | 14 | SVEDPGQGPKNIQY
. | TRBV7-6 | TRBD1 | 11 | ASSLDRGSEQF
few | TRBV5-1 | TRBD2 | 16 | ASSLGVLAGDFQETQY
few | TRBV29-1 | . | 10 | SAKTDTAEAF
. | TRBV5-6 | TRBD2 | 14 | ASGLKSGGAVNGQF
once | TRBV9 | . | 13 | ASSETGNPNYGYT
. | TRBV30 | . | 11 | AWKYGGVYGYT
few | TRBV3-1 | . | 10 | ASSDHAYEQY
. | TRBV5-6 | . | 14 | ASSPPLRTAYGEQY
. | TRBV20-1 | TRBD2 | 12 | SARLSSGKDTQY
. | TRBV20-1 | . | 13 | SAGPSSSYNSPLH
. | TRBV20-1 | . | 13 | SARSSSESSYEQY
once | TRBV4-3 | . | 14 | ASSQAPGVMNYGYT
. | TRBV27 | . | 10 | ASSLSSREQF
few | TRBV10-3 | TRBD1 | 15 | AIRPDRGSSPSYEQY
few | TRBV29-1 | TRBD2 | 12 | SVTSGGVYNEQF
few | TRBV18 | . | 12 | ASSSSGAQNEQF
once | TRBV4-1 | TRBD1 | 14 | ASSLLQGDSSYEQY
few | TRBV29-1 | TRBD1 | 12 | SAGTGSANYGYT
few | TRBV29-1 | TRBD1 | 12 | SVEGGQGDYEQY
. | TRBV3-1 | . | 13 | ASSQDWAHESPLH